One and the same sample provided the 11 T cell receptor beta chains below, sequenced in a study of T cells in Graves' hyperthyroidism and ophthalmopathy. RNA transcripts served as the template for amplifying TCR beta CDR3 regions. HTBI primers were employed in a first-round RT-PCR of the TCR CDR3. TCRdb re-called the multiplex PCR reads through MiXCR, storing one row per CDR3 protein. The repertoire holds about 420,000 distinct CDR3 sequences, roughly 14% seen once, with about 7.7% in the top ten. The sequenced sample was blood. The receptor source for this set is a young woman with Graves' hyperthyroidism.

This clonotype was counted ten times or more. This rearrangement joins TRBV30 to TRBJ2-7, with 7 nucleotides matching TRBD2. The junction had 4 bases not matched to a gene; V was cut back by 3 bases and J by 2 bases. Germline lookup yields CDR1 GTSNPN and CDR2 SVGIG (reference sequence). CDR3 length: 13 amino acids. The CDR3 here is CAWSWGRAYEQYF. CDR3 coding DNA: TGTGCCTGGAGCTGGGGGAGGGCCTACGAGCAGTACTTC.

The chain's CDR3 is CASRSGTGENYGGYTF. The CDR3 nucleotides read TGTGCCAGCAGGTCCGGGACAGGGGAAAATTATGGTGGCTACACCTTC. V usage is TRBV6-2 or TRBV6-3 and J usage is TRBJ1-2, with 10 bases fitting TRBD1. The CDR3 is 16 amino acids. Trimming took 6 bases from V and 7 from J; bases not matched to a gene: 14. Germline CDR1 MNHEY, CDR2 SVGEGT.

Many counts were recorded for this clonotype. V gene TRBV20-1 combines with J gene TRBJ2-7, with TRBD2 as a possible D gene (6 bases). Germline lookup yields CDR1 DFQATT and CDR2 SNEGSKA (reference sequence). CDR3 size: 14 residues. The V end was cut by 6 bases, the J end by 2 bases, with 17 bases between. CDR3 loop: CSAPRREAPYEQYF. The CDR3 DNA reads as TGCAGTGCACCAAGAAGGGAGGCCCCCTACGAGCAGTACTTC.

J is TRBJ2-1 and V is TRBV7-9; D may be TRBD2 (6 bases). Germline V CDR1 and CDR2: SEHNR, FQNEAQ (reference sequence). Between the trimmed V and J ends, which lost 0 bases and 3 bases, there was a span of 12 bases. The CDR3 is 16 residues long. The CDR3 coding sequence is TGTGCCAGCAGCTTAGCGGGAGGAGGGATCTACAATGAGCAGTTCTTC. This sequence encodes CASSLAGGGIYNEQFF.

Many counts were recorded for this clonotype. For the CDR3, the DNA is TGTGCCAGCTCACCAAAACAGAAGAATGAAAAACTGTTTTTT. This codes for CASSPKQKNEKLFF. This chain links TRBV18 with TRBJ1-4; D not certain. The CDR3 loop spans 14 amino acids. Germline CDR1 and CDR2: KGHSH and LQKENI. V was clipped by 2 bases and J by 5 bases, with 9 bases between them.

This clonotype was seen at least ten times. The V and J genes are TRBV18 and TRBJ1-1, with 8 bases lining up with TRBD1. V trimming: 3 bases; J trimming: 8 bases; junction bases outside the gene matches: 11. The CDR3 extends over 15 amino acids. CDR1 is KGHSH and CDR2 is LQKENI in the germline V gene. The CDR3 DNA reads TGTGCCAGCTCACCGGACAGGGAACGGGCCTCGGAAGCTTTCTTT. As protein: CASSPDRERASEAFF.

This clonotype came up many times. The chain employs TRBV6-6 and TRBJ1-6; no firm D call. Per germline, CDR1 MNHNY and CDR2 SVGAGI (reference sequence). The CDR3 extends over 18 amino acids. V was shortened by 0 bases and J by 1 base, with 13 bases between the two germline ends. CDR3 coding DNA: TGTGCCAGCAGTTACTCTCGAAGAAGTGGGTCCTATAATTCACCCCTCCACTTT. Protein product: CASSYSRRSGSYNSPLHF.

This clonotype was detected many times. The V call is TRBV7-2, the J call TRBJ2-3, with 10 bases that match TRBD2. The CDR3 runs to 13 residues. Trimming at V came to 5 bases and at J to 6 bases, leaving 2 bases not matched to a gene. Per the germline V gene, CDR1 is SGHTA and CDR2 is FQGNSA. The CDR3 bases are TGTGCCAGCAGCACGGGACTAGCGGATACGCAGTATTTT. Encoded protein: CASSTGLADTQYF.

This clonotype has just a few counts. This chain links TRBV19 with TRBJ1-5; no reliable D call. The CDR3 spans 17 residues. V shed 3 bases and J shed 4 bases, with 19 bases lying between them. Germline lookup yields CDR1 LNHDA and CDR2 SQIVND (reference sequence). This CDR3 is CASSINWGRTPNQPQHF. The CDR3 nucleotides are TGTGCCAGTAGTATTAACTGGGGTAGGACCCCTAATCAGCCCCAGCATTTT.

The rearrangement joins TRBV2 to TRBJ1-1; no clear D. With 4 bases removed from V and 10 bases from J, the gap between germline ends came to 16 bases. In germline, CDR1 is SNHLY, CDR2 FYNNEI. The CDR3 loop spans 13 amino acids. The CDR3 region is CASSAVGGIGAFF. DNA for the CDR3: TGTGCCAGCAGTGCCGTGGGAGGGATAGGAGCTTTCTTT.

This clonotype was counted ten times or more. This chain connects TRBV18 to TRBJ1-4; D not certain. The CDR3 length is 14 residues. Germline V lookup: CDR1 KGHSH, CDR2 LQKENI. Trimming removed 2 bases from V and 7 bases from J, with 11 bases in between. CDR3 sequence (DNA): TGTGCCAGCTCACCATTCTCCCGAAGTGAAAAACTGTTTTTT. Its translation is CASSPFSRSEKLFF.